A selection of T cell receptor beta chains follows, all from one sample in a study of response to subunit inactivated influenza vaccine. TCRdb passed the RT-PCR reads through MiXCR, listing each CDR3 protein once. The table has roughly 760,000 distinct CDR3 sequences, 21% seen once; the top ten hold about a tenth. Specimen: PBMCs from blood, collected about 5 days after vaccination. These receptors came from a man aged 50 or older who received an inactivated influenza vaccine. CDR3s include the opening cysteine and the closing phenylalanine or tryptophan. The order of the fields is D gene, J gene, clone size, CDR3 length, V gene, CDR3 protein, CDR3 DNA. The D gene is left open where the match is weak. A clone size is listed for some rows: how often the clone was seen (once, few, many), or a class if it is expanded.

d_gene: -; j_gene: TRBJ2-2; abundance: few; len: 17; v_gene: TRBV6-1; CDR3aa: CASRRLGLARNTGELFF; CDR3nt: TGTGCCAGCAGGAGACTCGGGCTAGCGAGGAACACCGGGGAGCTGTTTTTT
d_gene: TRBD2; j_gene: TRBJ2-7; abundance: -; len: 17; v_gene: TRBV28; CDR3aa: CASSLRGLAGAAYEQYF; CDR3nt: TGTGCCAGCAGTTTAAGGGGACTAGCGGGAGCTGCTTACGAGCAGTACTTC
d_gene: -; j_gene: TRBJ2-3; abundance: -; len: 13; v_gene: TRBV19; CDR3aa: CASSMPPADTQYF; CDR3nt: TGTGCCAGTAGTATGCCCCCGGCAGATACGCAGTATTTT
d_gene: TRBD1; j_gene: TRBJ2-2; abundance: -; len: 19; v_gene: TRBV24-1; CDR3aa: CATSKRFTPGQVDTGELFF; CDR3nt: TGTGCCACCAGCAAAAGGTTTACACCGGGACAGGTAGATACCGGGGAGCTGTTTTTT
d_gene: TRBD2; j_gene: TRBJ2-1; abundance: many; len: 17; v_gene: TRBV29-1; CDR3aa: CSVEGLAASSSYNEQFF; CDR3nt: TGCAGCGTCGAGGGACTAGCGGCCTCGAGCTCCTACAATGAGCAGTTCTTC
d_gene: TRBD1; j_gene: TRBJ2-5; abundance: -; len: 15; v_gene: TRBV20-1; CDR3aa: CSARGSTGGEETQYF; CDR3nt: TGCAGTGCTAGGGGGTCGACAGGGGGTGAGGAGACCCAGTACTTC
d_gene: TRBD1; j_gene: TRBJ1-2; abundance: few; len: 14; v_gene: TRBV5-6; CDR3aa: CASSRTGAGYGYTF; CDR3nt: TGTGCCAGCAGCCGGACAGGGGCAGGCTATGGCTACACCTTC
d_gene: -; j_gene: TRBJ2-2; abundance: -; len: 12; v_gene: TRBV2; CDR3aa: CASKGTTGELFF; CDR3nt: TGTGCCAGCAAGGGTACCACCGGGGAGCTGTTTTTT
d_gene: TRBD2; j_gene: TRBJ2-7; abundance: few; len: 14; v_gene: TRBV6-1; CDR3aa: CASTLVAGSYEQYF; CDR3nt: TGTGCCAGCACCCTCGTAGCGGGGTCCTACGAGCAGTACTTC
d_gene: -; j_gene: TRBJ2-1; abundance: -; len: 14; v_gene: TRBV12-3/TRBV12-4; CDR3aa: CASSSRDSPREQFF; CDR3nt: TGTGCCAGCAGTTCCCGGGACTCGCCCCGTGAGCAGTTCTTC
d_gene: TRBD2; j_gene: TRBJ2-7; abundance: -; len: 14; v_gene: TRBV6-5; CDR3aa: CASSFGPGGIEQYF; CDR3nt: TGTGCCAGCAGTTTTGGCCCGGGGGGGATCGAGCAGTACTTC
d_gene: -; j_gene: TRBJ2-1; abundance: -; len: 16; v_gene: TRBV6-1; CDR3aa: CASSPSGVSSYNEQFF; CDR3nt: TGTGCCAGCAGTCCCTCCGGGGTGAGCTCCTACAATGAGCAGTTCTTC
d_gene: TRBD1; j_gene: TRBJ2-5; abundance: -; len: 18; v_gene: TRBV5-1; CDR3aa: CASSLLGQGLFPKETQYF; CDR3nt: TGCGCCAGCAGCTTGTTAGGACAGGGGCTATTCCCCAAAGAGACCCAGTACTTC
d_gene: -; j_gene: TRBJ2-7; abundance: -; len: 14; v_gene: TRBV30; CDR3aa: CAWSLKGRTYEQYF; CDR3nt: TGTGCCTGGAGTTTAAAGGGCCGCACCTACGAGCAGTACTTC
d_gene: TRBD2; j_gene: TRBJ2-1; abundance: few; len: 15; v_gene: TRBV6-1; CDR3aa: CASSLTSGSFNEQFF; CDR3nt: TGTGCCAGCAGCCTCACTAGCGGGAGTTTCAATGAGCAGTTCTTC
d_gene: TRBD1; j_gene: TRBJ2-3; abundance: few; len: 17; v_gene: TRBV20-1; CDR3aa: CSARVFGTGARTDTQYF; CDR3nt: TGCAGTGCTAGAGTATTCGGGACAGGGGCCCGCACAGATACGCAGTATTTT
d_gene: TRBD1; j_gene: TRBJ1-4; abundance: -; len: 14; v_gene: TRBV6-1; CDR3aa: CASRNNDRGAKLFF; CDR3nt: TGTGCCAGCAGGAATAATGACAGGGGGGCAAAACTGTTTTTT
d_gene: -; j_gene: TRBJ1-5; abundance: -; len: 12; v_gene: TRBV12-3/TRBV12-4; CDR3aa: CASSLAQQPQHF; CDR3nt: TGTGCCAGCAGTTTAGCTCAACAGCCCCAGCATTTT
d_gene: -; j_gene: TRBJ2-1; abundance: many; len: 13; v_gene: TRBV12-3/TRBV12-4; CDR3aa: CASSRWRASEQFF; CDR3nt: TGTGCCAGCAGCCGCTGGAGGGCGAGTGAGCAGTTCTTC
d_gene: -; j_gene: TRBJ1-2; abundance: few; len: 12; v_gene: TRBV28; CDR3aa: CASSLRENGYTF; CDR3nt: TGTGCCAGCAGTTTGCGGGAGAACGGCTACACCTTC
d_gene: -; j_gene: TRBJ1-2; abundance: once; len: 16; v_gene: TRBV28; CDR3aa: CASSSTVPGTSYGYTF; CDR3nt: TGTGCCAGCAGTTCCACCGTGCCAGGGACAAGCTATGGCTACACCTTC
d_gene: -; j_gene: TRBJ2-5; abundance: -; len: 13; v_gene: TRBV20-1; CDR3aa: CSAPIDGGETQYF; CDR3nt: TGCAGTGCCCCCATTGATGGGGGGGAGACCCAGTACTTC
d_gene: -; j_gene: TRBJ1-1; abundance: -; len: 11; v_gene: TRBV29-1; CDR3aa: CSVVENTEAFF; CDR3nt: TGCAGCGTTGTGGAGAACACTGAAGCTTTCTTT
d_gene: -; j_gene: TRBJ2-3; abundance: many; len: 12; v_gene: TRBV7-9; CDR3aa: CASSFLTDTQYF; CDR3nt: TGTGCCAGCAGTTTTCTCACAGATACGCAGTATTTT
d_gene: TRBD1; j_gene: TRBJ2-5; abundance: -; len: 11; v_gene: TRBV5-5; CDR3aa: CASTFGDSHYF; CDR3nt: TGTGCCAGCACCTTTGGGGACAGTCACTACTTC
d_gene: TRBD2; j_gene: TRBJ2-7; abundance: -; len: 14; v_gene: TRBV6-2/TRBV6-3; CDR3aa: CASRRGGGADEQYF; CDR3nt: TGTGCCAGCAGAAGAGGCGGGGGGGCCGACGAGCAGTACTTC
d_gene: -; j_gene: TRBJ1-3; abundance: few; len: 16; v_gene: TRBV6-5; CDR3aa: CASSSRPTFSGNTIYF; CDR3nt: TGTGCCAGCAGTTCACGACCGACATTCTCTGGAAACACCATATATTTT
d_gene: -; j_gene: TRBJ2-7; abundance: -; len: 14; v_gene: TRBV20-1; CDR3aa: CSANEAGQTYEQYF; CDR3nt: TGCAGTGCCAACGAAGCGGGCCAAACCTACGAGCAGTACTTC
d_gene: TRBD1; j_gene: TRBJ1-5; abundance: few; len: 15; v_gene: TRBV4-1; CDR3aa: CASSRITGGYQPQHF; CDR3nt: TGCGCCAGCAGCCGAATTACAGGGGGCTATCAGCCCCAGCATTTT
d_gene: -; j_gene: TRBJ1-1; abundance: many; len: 13; v_gene: TRBV4-2; CDR3aa: CASSHGRGNEAFF; CDR3nt: TGTGCCAGCAGCCACGGCCGGGGAAATGAAGCTTTCTTT
d_gene: -; j_gene: TRBJ1-2; abundance: -; len: 14; v_gene: TRBV4-3; CDR3aa: CASSQDAGRYGYTF; CDR3nt: TGCGCCAGCAGCCAAGATGCCGGACGCTATGGCTACACCTTC
d_gene: TRBD1; j_gene: TRBJ2-1; abundance: -; len: 12; v_gene: TRBV27; CDR3aa: CAVGTGVHEQFF; CDR3nt: TGTGCCGTGGGGACAGGGGTCCATGAGCAGTTCTTC
d_gene: TRBD1; j_gene: TRBJ2-4; abundance: -; len: 13; v_gene: TRBV7-2; CDR3aa: CASTDRVENIQYF; CDR3nt: TGTGCCAGCACCGACAGGGTTGAAAACATTCAGTACTTC
d_gene: -; j_gene: TRBJ2-7; abundance: few; len: 13; v_gene: TRBV13; CDR3aa: CASSRIQVYEQYF; CDR3nt: TGTGCCAGCAGCCGAATACAGGTCTACGAGCAGTACTTC
d_gene: -; j_gene: TRBJ1-2; abundance: -; len: 13; v_gene: TRBV6-1; CDR3aa: CASSLGPPDGYTF; CDR3nt: TGTGCCAGCAGCCTTGGGCCTCCGGATGGCTACACCTTC
d_gene: -; j_gene: TRBJ1-5; abundance: few; len: 16; v_gene: TRBV12-3/TRBV12-4; CDR3aa: CASSLPGTTNRMAQHF; CDR3nt: TGTGCCAGCAGTTTACCCGGGACAACCAACCGGATGGCCCAGCATTTT
d_gene: -; j_gene: TRBJ2-5; abundance: few; len: 16; v_gene: TRBV7-2; CDR3aa: CASSRDKRTAQETQYF; CDR3nt: TGTGCCAGCAGCCGAGACAAGAGGACAGCACAAGAGACCCAGTACTTC
d_gene: -; j_gene: TRBJ2-7; abundance: few; len: 15; v_gene: TRBV20-1; CDR3aa: CSARDSSSLIHEQYF; CDR3nt: TGCAGTGCTAGAGATTCATCCAGCCTCATCCACGAGCAGTACTTC
d_gene: -; j_gene: TRBJ2-4; abundance: few; len: 13; v_gene: TRBV20-1; CDR3aa: CSASSLGGNIQYF; CDR3nt: TGCAGTGCTAGTTCTTTGGGGGGAAACATTCAGTACTTC
d_gene: -; j_gene: TRBJ2-3; abundance: once; len: 16; v_gene: TRBV7-9; CDR3aa: CASEAASVPSTDTQYF; CDR3nt: TGTGCTAGCGAAGCGGCTTCGGTGCCTAGCACAGATACGCAGTATTTT
d_gene: -; j_gene: TRBJ1-2; abundance: -; len: 14; v_gene: TRBV12-3/TRBV12-4; CDR3aa: CASSLEGRLYGYTF; CDR3nt: TGTGCCAGCAGTTTAGAAGGCAGACTCTATGGCTACACCTTC
d_gene: TRBD1; j_gene: TRBJ1-2; abundance: few; len: 12; v_gene: TRBV20-1; CDR3aa: CSAGQTDYGYTF; CDR3nt: TGCAGTGCGGGACAGACCGACTATGGCTACACCTTC
d_gene: -; j_gene: TRBJ2-7; abundance: few; len: 16; v_gene: TRBV20-1; CDR3aa: CSARDSFVRVVDEQYF; CDR3nt: TGCAGTGCTAGAGATAGTTTCGTCAGGGTAGTCGACGAGCAGTACTTC
d_gene: -; j_gene: TRBJ1-3; abundance: -; len: 16; v_gene: TRBV5-1; CDR3aa: CASSWADRTSGNTIYF; CDR3nt: TGCGCCAGCAGCTGGGCCGACAGGACCTCTGGAAACACCATATATTTT
d_gene: -; j_gene: TRBJ2-1; abundance: few; len: 20; v_gene: TRBV12-3/TRBV12-4; CDR3aa: CASSFTRSGAGATSYNEQFF; CDR3nt: TGTGCCAGCAGTTTCACCCGATCGGGCGCGGGGGCGACCTCCTACAATGAGCAGTTCTTC
d_gene: -; j_gene: TRBJ2-1; abundance: few; len: 15; v_gene: TRBV3-1; CDR3aa: CASSLSLLIYNEQFF; CDR3nt: TGTGCCAGCAGCCTATCTTTGCTTATTTACAATGAGCAGTTCTTC
d_gene: -; j_gene: TRBJ2-7; abundance: few; len: 15; v_gene: TRBV20-1; CDR3aa: CSAPSLANPTYEQYF; CDR3nt: TGCAGTGCTCCGAGCCTAGCGAATCCGACCTACGAGCAGTACTTC
d_gene: TRBD1; j_gene: TRBJ1-5; abundance: few; len: 14; v_gene: TRBV28; CDR3aa: CASKTGGRGQPQHF; CDR3nt: TGTGCCAGCAAAACAGGGGGCAGGGGTCAGCCCCAGCATTTT
d_gene: TRBD1; j_gene: TRBJ2-7; abundance: -; len: 18; v_gene: TRBV4-2; CDR3aa: CASSRTGTGVFEAYEQYF; CDR3nt: TGTGCCAGCAGCCGAACCGGGACAGGGGTTTTCGAGGCCTACGAGCAGTACTTC
d_gene: TRBD2; j_gene: TRBJ2-7; abundance: few; len: 14; v_gene: TRBV28; CDR3aa: CASSGGGISYEQYF; CDR3nt: TGTGCCAGCAGCGGGGGGGGGATCTCCTACGAGCAGTACTTC